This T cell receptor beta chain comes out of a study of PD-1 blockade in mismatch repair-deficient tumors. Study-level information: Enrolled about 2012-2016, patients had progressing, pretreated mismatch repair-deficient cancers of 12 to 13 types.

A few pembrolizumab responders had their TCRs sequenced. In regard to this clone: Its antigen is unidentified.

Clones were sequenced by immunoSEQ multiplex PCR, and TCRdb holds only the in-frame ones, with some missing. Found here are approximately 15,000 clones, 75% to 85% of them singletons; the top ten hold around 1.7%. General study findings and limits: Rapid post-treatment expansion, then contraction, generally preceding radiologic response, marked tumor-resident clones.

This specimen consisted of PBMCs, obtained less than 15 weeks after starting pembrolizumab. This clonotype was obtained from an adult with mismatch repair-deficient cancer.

For the CDR3, the DNA is TGTGCCAGCAGCTTCGGGCTAGCGGGAGTTTGGGATACGCAGTATTTT. It encodes CASSFGLAGVWDTQYF. J is TRBJ2-3 and V is TRBV9; 10 positions agree with TRBD2. The CDR3 totals 16 residues. Germline-derived CDR1 and CDR2 are SGDLS and YYNGEE. J was trimmed by 6 bases and V by 4 bases; bases with no gene match: 11.